The T cell receptor (beta chain) under discussion was sequenced for a study of T cell responses to AZD1222 COVID-19 vaccine. Study observations and caveats: Once two AZD1222 doses were given, Spike-specific TCR breadth and depth went up. Variant regions that are unmutated are reportedly the target of nearly half of spike-specific TCRs. Among the donors, most were white British and more were female, and clonal diversity was possibly underestimated. The study identified only six AZD1222 recipients as seropositive at baseline.

Details on this clone: The antigen is undetermined.

The CDR3 covers 12 residues. Germline V CDR1 and CDR2: SQVTM, ANQGSEA. Trimming removed 6 bases from V and 2 bases from J, with 10 bases in between. TCRdb's table, derived via immunoSEQ multiplex PCR, lists solely in-frame clones and lacks some. The table shows approximately 97,000 clones, with about 85% occurring only once. This clonotype was sampled from an adult in good health. The sample here was peripheral blood, taken on day 0 of AZD1222 vaccination. The genes are TRBV29-1 and TRBJ1-1; a possible D gene is TRBD1 (5 bases). DNA of the CDR3: TGCAGCGTGACAGCTACCAACACTGAAGCTTTCTTT. Amino acids: CSVTATNTEAFF.